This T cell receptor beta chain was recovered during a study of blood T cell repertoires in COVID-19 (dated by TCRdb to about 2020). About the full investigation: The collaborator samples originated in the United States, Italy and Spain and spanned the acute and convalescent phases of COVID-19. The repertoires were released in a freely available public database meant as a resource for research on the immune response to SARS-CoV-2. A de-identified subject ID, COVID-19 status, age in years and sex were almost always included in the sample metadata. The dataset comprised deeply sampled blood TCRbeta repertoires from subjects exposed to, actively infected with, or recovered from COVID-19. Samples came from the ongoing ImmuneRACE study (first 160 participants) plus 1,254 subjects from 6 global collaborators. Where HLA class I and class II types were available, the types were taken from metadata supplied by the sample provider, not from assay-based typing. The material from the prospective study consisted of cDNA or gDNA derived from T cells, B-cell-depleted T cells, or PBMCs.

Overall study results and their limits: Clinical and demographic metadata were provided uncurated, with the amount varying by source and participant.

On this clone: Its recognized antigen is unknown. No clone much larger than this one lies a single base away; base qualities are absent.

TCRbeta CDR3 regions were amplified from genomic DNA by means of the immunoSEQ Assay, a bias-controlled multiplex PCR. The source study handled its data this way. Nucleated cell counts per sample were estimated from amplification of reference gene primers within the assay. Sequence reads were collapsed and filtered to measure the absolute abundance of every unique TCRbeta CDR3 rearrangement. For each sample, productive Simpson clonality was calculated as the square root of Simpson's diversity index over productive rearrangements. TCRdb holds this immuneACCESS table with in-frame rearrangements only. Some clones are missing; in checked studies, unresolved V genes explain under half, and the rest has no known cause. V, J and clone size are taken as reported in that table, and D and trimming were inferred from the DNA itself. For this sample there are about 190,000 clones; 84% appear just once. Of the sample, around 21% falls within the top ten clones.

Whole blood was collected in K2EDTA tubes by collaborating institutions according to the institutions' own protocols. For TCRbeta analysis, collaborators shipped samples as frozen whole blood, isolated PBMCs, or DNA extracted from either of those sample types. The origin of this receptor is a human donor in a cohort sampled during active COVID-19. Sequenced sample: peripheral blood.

The CDR3 protein: CASSSTGSTDTQYF. The nucleotide sequence reads TGTGCCAGCAGCTCGACAGGGAGCACAGATACGCAGTATTTT. Here the chain combines TRBV7-3 and TRBJ2-3, with 7 bases matching TRBD1. Including the terminal cysteine and phenylalanine, the CDR3 comprises 14 residues. Only the CDR3 DNA is retained, 42 bases long and in frame from the first base. From V the trimming removes 4 bases and from J it removes 0 bases, while the gene matches leave 1 base of the junction unaccounted for. Looking up the germline V gene yields CDR1 SGHTA and CDR2 FQGTGA.